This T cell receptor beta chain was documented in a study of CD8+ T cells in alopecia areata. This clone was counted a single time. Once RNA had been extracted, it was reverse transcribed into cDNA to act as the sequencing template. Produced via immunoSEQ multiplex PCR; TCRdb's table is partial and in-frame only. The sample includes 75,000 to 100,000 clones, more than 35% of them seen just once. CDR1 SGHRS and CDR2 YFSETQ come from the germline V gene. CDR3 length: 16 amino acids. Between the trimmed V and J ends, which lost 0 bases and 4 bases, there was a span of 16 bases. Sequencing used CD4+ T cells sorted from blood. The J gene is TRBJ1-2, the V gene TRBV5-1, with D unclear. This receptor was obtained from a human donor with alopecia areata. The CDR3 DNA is TGCGCCAGCAGCTTGGTATTGACCCCTGGTGGCTATGGCTACACCTTC. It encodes CASSLVLTPGGYGYTF. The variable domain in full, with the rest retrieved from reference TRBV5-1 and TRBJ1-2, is KAGVTQTPRYLIKTRGQQVTLSCSPISGHRSVSWYQQTPGQGLQFLFEYFSETQRNKGNFPGRFSGRQFSNSRSEMNVSTLELGDSALYLCASSLVLTPGGYGYTFGSGTRLTVV.